The TCR beta chain under discussion was sequenced for a study of T cells in Graves' hyperthyroidism and ophthalmopathy. PBMCs came from 10 ml fresh peripheral blood. Study results and limitations: Ophthalmopathy was identified by the model a median around 6.9 months ahead of onset.

This clonotype was observed a few times. Its target is unknown. Authors of the study amplified TCR beta CDR3 regions from RNA transcripts. HTBI primers were employed in a first-round RT-PCR of the TCR CDR3. TCRdb itself ran the multiplex PCR reads through MiXCR, one entry per CDR3 protein. Seen here are some 510,000 distinct CDR3 sequences, under 25% observed once, and the top ten hold about 30%. Per the germline V gene, CDR1 is DFQATT and CDR2 is SNEGSKA (reference sequence). The CDR3 spans 17 residues. The trim removed 6 bases at V and 4 bases at J, leaving 18 bases unmatched. The sample comprised blood. This TCR was recovered from a man aged 18-30 years with Graves' hyperthyroidism. The gene calls are TRBV20-1 and TRBJ1-3; 7 bases align to TRBD1. The CDR3 DNA sequence: TGCAGTGCCTTCCCGCGGGGGAGGGGGCTCACCGGAAACACCATATATTTT. Its translation: CSAFPRGRGLTGNTIYF.